This TCR beta chain was recovered during a study of sequential checkpoint blockade in melanoma. Looking at the study overall: Randomization was 1:1 between first-line nivolumab→ipilimumab and ipilimumab→nivolumab. Maintenance nivolumab came after either treatment sequence.

The CDR3 is 12 amino acids. The germline gives CDR1 SNHLY, CDR2 FYNNEI. Trimming pared 6 bases from V and 5 bases from J, leaving 10 bases between. TCRdb's table, derived via immunoSEQ multiplex PCR, lists solely in-frame clones and lacks some. The sample has under 15,000 clones, 70% to 85% seen once. As for treatment: randomized to nivolumab then ipilimumab (arm A) or the reverse (arm B). Live CD3+CD8+ CD19− CD56− cells were sorted from PBMCs. This TCR was recovered from a human donor with melanoma. The specimen was CD8+ T cells sorted from blood (inferred from file names), collected from a patient given nivolumab and ipilimumab in sequence. The chain joins TRBV2 to TRBJ1-1; D might be TRBD1 (6 bases). The CDR3: CASSAGETEAFF. DNA of the CDR3: TGTGCCAGCAGCGCAGGGGAAACTGAAGCTTTCTTT.